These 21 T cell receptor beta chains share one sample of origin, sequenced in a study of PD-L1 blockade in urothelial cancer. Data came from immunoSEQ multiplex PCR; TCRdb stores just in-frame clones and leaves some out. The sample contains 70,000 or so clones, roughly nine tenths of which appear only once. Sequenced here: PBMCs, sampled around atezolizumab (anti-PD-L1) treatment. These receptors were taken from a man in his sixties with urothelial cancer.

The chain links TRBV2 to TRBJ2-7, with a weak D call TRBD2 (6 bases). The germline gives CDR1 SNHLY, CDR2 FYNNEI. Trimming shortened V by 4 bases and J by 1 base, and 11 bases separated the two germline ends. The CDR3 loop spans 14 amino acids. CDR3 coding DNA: TGTGCCAGCAGTGCAAGACTAGGATCCTACGAGCAGTACTTC. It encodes CASSARLGSYEQYF.

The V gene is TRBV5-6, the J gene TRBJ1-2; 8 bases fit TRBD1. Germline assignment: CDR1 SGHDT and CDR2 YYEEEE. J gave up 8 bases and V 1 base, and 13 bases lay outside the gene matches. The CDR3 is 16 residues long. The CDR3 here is CASSLKDRATGYGYTF. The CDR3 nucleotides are TGTGCCAGCAGCTTGAAGGACAGGGCGACGGGGTACGGCTACACCTTC.

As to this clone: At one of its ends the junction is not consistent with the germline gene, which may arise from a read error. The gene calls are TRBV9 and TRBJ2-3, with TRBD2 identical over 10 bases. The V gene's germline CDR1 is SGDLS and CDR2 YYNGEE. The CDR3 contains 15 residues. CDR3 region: CASNVAGGSTDTQYF. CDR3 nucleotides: TGTGCCAGCAACGTAGCGGGGGGAAGCACAGATACGCAGTATTTT.

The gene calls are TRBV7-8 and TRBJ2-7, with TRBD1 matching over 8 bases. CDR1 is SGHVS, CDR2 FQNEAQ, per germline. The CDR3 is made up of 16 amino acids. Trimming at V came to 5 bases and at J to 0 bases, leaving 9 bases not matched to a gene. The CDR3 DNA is TGTGCCAGCAGCCCCAGGACAGGGCCCCTCTCCTACGAGCAGTACTTC. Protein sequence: CASSPRTGPLSYEQYF.

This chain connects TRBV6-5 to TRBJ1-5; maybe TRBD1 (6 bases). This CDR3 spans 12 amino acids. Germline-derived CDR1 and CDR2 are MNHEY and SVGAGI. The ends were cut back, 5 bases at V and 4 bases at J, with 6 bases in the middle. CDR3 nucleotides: TGTGCCAGCAGTACAGGGAATCAGCCCCAGCATTTT. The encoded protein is CASSTGNQPQHF.

CDR3 DNA: TGTGCCAGCGAGGAGGGCGGGGGCCTTTACAATGAGCAGTTCTTC. As protein: CASEEGGGLYNEQFF. The V and J genes are TRBV6-4 and TRBJ2-1; possibly TRBD2 for D (7 bases). V was shortened by 8 bases and J by 4 bases, with 18 bases between the two germline ends. CDR3 size: 15 residues. The V gene's germline CDR1 is MRHNA and CDR2 SNTAGT.

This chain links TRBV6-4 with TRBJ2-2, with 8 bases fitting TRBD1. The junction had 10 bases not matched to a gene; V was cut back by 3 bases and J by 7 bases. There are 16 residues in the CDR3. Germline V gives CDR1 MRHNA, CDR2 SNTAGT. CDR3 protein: CASSEEAGGVHGELFF. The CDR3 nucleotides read TGTGCCAGCAGTGAGGAGGCAGGGGGCGTTCACGGGGAGCTGTTTTTT.

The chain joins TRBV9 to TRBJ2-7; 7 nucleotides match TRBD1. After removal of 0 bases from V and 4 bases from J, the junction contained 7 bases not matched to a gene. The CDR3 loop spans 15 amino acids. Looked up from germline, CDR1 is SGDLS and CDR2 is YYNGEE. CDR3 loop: CASSVGPGQNYEQYF. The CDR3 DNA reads TGTGCCAGCAGCGTAGGGCCGGGACAGAATTACGAGCAGTACTTC.

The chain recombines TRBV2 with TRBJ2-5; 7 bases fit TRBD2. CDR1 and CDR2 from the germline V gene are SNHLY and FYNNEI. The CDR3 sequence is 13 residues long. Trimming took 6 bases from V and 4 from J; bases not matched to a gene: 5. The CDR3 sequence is CASRGRGGETQYF. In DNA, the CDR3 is TGTGCCAGCAGAGGGAGGGGCGGAGAGACCCAGTACTTC.

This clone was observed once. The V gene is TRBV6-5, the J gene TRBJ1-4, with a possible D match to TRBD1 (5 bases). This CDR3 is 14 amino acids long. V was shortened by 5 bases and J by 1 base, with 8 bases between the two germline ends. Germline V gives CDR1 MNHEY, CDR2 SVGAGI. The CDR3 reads CASSPTETNEKLFF. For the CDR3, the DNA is TGTGCCAGCAGTCCGACAGAAACTAATGAAAAACTGTTTTTT.

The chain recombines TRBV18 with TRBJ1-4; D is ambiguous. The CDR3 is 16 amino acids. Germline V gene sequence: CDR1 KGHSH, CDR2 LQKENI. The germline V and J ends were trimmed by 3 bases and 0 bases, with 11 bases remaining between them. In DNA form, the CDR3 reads TGTGCCAGCTCACCGACCGGCGGTGCAACTAATGAAAAACTGTTTTTT. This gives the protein CASSPTGGATNEKLFF.

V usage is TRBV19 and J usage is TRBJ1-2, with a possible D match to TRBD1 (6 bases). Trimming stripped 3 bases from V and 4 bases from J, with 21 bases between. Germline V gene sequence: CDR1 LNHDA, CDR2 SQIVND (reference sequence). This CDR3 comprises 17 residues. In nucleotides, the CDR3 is TGTGCCAGTAGTATTCCTCCGATCCTTCAGGGGTTCTATGGCTACACCTTC. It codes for CASSIPPILQGFYGYTF. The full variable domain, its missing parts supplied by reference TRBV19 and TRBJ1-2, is DGGITQSPKYLFRKEGQNVTLSCEQNLNHDAMYWYRQDPGQGLRLIYYSQIVNDFQKGDIAEGYSVSREKKESFPLTVTSAQKNPTAFYLCASSIPPILQGFYGYTFGSGTRLTVV.

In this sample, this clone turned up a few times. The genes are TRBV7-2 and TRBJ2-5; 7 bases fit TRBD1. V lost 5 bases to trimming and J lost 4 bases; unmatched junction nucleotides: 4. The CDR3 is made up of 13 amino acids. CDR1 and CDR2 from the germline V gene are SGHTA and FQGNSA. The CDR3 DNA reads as TGTGCCAGCAGCACAGGGGCCCGAGAGACCCAGTACTTC. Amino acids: CASSTGARETQYF.

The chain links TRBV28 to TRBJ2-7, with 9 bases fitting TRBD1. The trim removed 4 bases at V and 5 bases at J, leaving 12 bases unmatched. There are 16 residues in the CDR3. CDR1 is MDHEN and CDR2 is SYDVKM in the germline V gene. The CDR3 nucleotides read TGTGCCAGCAGTTCGTACTCCGGGACAGGGTATGACGAGCAGTACTTC. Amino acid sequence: CASSSYSGTGYDEQYF.

CDR3 in amino acids: CASGRGEYNEQFF. The CDR3 nucleotides are TGTGCCAGCGGTAGGGGCGAGTACAATGAGCAGTTCTTC. This chain uses TRBV7-9 with TRBJ2-1; D possibly corresponds to TRBD1 (5 bases). This CDR3 has 13 amino acids. The germline CDR1 and CDR2 sequences are SEHNR and FQNEAQ (reference sequence). Trimming took 8 bases from V and 4 from J, leaving 12 bases between them.

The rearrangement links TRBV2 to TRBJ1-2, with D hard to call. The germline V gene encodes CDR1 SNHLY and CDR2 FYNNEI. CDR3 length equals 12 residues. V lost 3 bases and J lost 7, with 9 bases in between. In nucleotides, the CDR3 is TGTGCCAGCAGTGAGGCTGTTTTTGGCTACACCTTC. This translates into CASSEAVFGYTF. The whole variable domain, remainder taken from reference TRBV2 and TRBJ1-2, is EPEVTQTPSHQVTQMGQEVILRCVPISNHLYFYWYRQILGQKVEFLVSFYNNEISEKSEIFDDQFSVERPDGSNFTLKIRSTKLEDSAMYFCASSEAVFGYTFGSGTRLTVV.

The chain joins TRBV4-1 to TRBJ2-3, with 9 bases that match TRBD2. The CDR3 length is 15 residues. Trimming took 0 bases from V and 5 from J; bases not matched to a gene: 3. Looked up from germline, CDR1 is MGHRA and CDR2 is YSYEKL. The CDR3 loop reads CASSQEAGGRDTQYF. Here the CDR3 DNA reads TGCGCCAGCAGCCAAGAGGCGGGGGGGCGAGATACGCAGTATTTT.

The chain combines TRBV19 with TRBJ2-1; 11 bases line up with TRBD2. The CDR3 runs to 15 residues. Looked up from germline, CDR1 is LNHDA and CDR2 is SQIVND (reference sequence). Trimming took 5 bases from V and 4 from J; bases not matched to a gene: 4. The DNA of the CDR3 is TGTGCCAGTAGTCCTACTAGCGGGGGTTACAATGAGCAGTTCTTC. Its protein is CASSPTSGGYNEQFF.

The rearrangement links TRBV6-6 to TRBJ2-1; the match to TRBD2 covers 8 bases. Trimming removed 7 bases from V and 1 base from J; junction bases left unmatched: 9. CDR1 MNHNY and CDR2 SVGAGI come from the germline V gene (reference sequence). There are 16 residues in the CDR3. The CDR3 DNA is TGTGCCAGCAAAGCGAGCGGGGGAGCTTCCTACAATGAGCAGTTCTTC. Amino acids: CASKASGGASYNEQFF.

The CDR3 DNA reads as TGTGCCAGCCGCAGCGAGGCTAGCGGGTCCAATGAGCAGTTCTTC. This sequence encodes CASRSEASGSNEQFF. V and J are TRBV2 and TRBJ2-1; TRBD2 aligns across 8 bases. With 8 bases clipped from V and 6 bases from J, the junction kept 12 bases outside the gene matches. Germline CDR1 reads SNHLY; CDR2 reads FYNNEI. The CDR3 is 15 residues long.

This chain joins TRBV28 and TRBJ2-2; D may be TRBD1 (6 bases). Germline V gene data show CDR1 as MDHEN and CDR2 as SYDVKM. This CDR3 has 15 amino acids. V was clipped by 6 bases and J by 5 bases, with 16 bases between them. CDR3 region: CASRFGQGRTGELFF. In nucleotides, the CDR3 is TGTGCCAGCAGGTTCGGCCAGGGGCGGACCGGGGAGCTGTTTTTT.